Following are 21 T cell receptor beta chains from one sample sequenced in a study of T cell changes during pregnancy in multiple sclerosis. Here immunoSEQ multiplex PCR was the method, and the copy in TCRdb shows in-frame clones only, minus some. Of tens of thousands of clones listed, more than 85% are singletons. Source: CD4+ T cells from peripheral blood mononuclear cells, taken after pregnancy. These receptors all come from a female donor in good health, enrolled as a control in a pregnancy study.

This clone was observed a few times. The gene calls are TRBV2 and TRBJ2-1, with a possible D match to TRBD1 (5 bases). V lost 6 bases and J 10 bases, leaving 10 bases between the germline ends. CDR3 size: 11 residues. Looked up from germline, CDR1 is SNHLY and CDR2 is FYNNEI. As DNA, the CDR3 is TGTGCCAGCAGCTACAGGAACGAGCAGTTCTTC. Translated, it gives CASSYRNEQFF.

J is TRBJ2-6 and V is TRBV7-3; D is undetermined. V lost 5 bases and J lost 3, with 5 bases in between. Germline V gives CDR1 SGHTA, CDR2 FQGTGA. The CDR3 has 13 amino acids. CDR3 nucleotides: TGTGCCAGCAGCGCAGTTGGGGCCAACGTCCTGACTTTC. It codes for CASSAVGANVLTF.

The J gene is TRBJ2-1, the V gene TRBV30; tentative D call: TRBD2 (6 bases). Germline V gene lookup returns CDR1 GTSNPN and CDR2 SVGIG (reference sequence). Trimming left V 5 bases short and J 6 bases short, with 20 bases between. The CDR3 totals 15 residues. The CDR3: CAWDTGTRTLNEQFF. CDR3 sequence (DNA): TGTGCCTGGGATACCGGGACTCGAACCCTCAATGAGCAGTTCTTC.

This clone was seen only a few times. In nucleotides, the CDR3 is TGTGCCAGCAGCTTAGCGGCGGGGCAGATGAACACTGAAGCTTTCTTT. Amino acid sequence: CASSLAAGQMNTEAFF. This chain links TRBV7-6 with TRBJ1-1, with a tentative D call TRBD1 (5 bases). V was trimmed by 0 bases and J by 0 bases, leaving 11 bases between them. The germline gives CDR1 SGHVS, CDR2 FNYEAQ. The CDR3 has 16 residues.

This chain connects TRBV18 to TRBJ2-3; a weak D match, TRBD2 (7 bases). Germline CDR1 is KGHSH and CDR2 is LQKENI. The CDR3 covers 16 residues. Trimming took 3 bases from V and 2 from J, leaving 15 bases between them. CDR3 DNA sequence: TGTGCCAGCTCACCTTCGCGGGGGCTATACACAGATACGCAGTATTTT. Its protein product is CASSPSRGLYTDTQYF. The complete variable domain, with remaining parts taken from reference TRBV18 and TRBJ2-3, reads NAGVMQNPRHLVRRRGQEARLRCSPMKGHSHVYWYRQLPEEGLKFMVYLQKENIIDESGMPKERFSAEFPKEGPSILRIQQVVRGDSAAYFCASSPSRGLYTDTQYFGPGTRLTVL.

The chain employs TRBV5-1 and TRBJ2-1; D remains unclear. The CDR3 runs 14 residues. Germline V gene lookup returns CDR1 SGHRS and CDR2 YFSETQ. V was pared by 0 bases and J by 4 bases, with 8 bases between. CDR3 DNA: TGCGCCAGCAGCTTGGGGCAGGCTTACAATGAGCAGTTCTTC. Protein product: CASSLGQAYNEQFF. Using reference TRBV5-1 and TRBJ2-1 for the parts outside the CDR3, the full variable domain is KAGVTQTPRYLIKTRGQQVTLSCSPISGHRSVSWYQQTPGQGLQFLFEYFSETQRNKGNFPGRFSGRQFSNSRSEMNVSTLELGDSALYLCASSLGQAYNEQFFGPGTRLTVL.

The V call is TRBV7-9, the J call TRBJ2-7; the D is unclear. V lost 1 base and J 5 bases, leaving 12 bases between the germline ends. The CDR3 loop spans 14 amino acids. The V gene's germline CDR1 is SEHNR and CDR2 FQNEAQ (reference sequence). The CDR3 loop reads CASSLGSTFDEQYF. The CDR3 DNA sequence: TGTGCCAGCAGCTTAGGGAGCACCTTCGACGAGCAGTACTTC. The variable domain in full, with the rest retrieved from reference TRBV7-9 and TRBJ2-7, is DTGVSQNPRHKITKRGQNVTFRCDPISEHNRLYWYRQTLGQGPEFLTYFQNEAQLEKSRLLSDRFSAERPKGSFSTLEIQRTEQGDSAMYLCASSLGSTFDEQYFGPGTRLTVT.

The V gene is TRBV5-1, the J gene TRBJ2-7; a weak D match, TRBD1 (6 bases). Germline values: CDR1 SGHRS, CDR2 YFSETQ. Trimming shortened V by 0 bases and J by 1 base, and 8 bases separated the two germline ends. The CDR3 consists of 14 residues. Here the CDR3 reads CASSLAGQSYEQYF. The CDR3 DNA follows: TGCGCCAGCAGCTTGGCCGGACAGTCCTACGAGCAGTACTTC.

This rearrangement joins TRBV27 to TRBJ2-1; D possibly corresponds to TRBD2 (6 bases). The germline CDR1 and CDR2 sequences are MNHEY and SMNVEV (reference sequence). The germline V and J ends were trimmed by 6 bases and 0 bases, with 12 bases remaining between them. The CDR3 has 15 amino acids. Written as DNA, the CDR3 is TGTGCCAGCAGATTAGGAGGGGCCTCCTACAATGAGCAGTTCTTC. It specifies CASRLGGASYNEQFF.

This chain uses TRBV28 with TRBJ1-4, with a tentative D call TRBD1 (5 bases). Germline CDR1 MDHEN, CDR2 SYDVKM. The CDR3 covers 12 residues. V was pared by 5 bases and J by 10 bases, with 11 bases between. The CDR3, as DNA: TGTGCCAGCAGTGGGGCAGCTGGAAAACTGTTTTTT. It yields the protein CASSGAAGKLFF.

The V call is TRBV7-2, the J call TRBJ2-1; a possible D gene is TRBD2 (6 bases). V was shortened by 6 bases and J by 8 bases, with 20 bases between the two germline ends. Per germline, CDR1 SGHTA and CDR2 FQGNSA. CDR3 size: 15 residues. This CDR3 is CASSLGGPVLDEQFF. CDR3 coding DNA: TGTGCCAGCAGTCTGGGGGGACCCGTCCTCGATGAGCAGTTCTTC.

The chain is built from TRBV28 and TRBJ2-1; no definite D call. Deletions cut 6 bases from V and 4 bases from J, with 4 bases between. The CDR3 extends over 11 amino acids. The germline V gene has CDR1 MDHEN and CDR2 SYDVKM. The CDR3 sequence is CASRSYNEQFF. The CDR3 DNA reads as TGTGCCAGCAGGAGTTACAATGAGCAGTTCTTC.

The DNA of the CDR3 is TGTGCCAGCAGCTTGAATGCGGGAGGGGCCACCGGGGAGCTGTTTTTT. Translated: CASSLNAGGATGELFF. The rearrangement joins TRBV7-9 to TRBJ2-2; 9 bases are shared with TRBD2. Losses at the gene ends were 3 bases for V and 4 bases for J; bases not matched to a gene: 6. Looked up from germline, CDR1 is SEHNR and CDR2 is FQNEAQ (reference sequence). This CDR3 region has 16 residues.

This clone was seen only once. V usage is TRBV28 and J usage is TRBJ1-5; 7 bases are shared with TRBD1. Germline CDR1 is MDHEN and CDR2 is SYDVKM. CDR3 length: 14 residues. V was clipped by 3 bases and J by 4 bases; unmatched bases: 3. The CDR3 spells CASSFRRGNQPQHF. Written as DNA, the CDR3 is TGTGCCAGCAGTTTCCGCAGGGGGAATCAGCCCCAGCATTTT. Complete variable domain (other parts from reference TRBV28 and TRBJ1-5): DVKVTQSSRYLVKRTGEKVFLECVQDMDHENMFWYRQDPGLGLRLIYFSYDVKMKEKGDIPEGYSVSREKKERFSLILESASTNQTSMYLCASSFRRGNQPQHFGDGTRLSIL.

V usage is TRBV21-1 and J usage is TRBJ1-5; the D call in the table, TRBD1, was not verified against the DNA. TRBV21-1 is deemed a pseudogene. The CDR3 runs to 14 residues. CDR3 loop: CASSKIRVEFPQHF. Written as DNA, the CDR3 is TGTGCCAGCAGCAAGATCAGGGTCGAATTTCCCCAGCATTTT.

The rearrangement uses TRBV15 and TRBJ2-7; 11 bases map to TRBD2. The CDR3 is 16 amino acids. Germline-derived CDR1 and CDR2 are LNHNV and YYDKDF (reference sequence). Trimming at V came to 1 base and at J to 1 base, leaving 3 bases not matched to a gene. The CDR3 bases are TGTGCCACCAGCAGAGGGGGGACTAGCGGATCCTACGAGCAGTACTTC. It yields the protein CATSRGGTSGSYEQYF.

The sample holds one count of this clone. This CDR3 reads CASSPRTDLPGKQYF. CDR3 coding DNA: TGCGCCAGCAGCCCCCGGACAGATCTCCCTGGGAAGCAGTACTTC. The chain uses TRBV5-1 and TRBJ2-7, with TRBD1 as a possible D gene (6 bases). Trimming shortened V by 4 bases and J by 8 bases, and 22 bases separated the two germline ends. CDR1 is SGHRS and CDR2 is YFSETQ in the germline V gene. CDR3 length: 15 amino acids.

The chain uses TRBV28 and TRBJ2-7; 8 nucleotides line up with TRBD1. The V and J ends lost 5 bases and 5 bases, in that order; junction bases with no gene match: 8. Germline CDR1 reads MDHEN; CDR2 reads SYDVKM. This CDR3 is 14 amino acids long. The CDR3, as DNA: TGTGCCAGCAGTATTTACCAGGGGGCCAACGAGCAGTACTTC. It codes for CASSIYQGANEQYF.

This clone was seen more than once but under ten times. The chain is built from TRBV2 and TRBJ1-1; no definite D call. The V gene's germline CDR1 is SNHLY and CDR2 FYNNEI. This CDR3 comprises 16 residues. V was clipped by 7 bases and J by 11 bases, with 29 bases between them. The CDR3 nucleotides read TGTGCCAGCAAGGCCTCAGTCGGTGACACCCCAGGATGGGCTTTCTTT. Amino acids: CASKASVGDTPGWAFF.

Here the CDR3 reads CASSSPLDRVGQPQHF. Written as DNA, the CDR3 is TGTGCCAGCAGCTCCCCGCTGGACAGGGTGGGTCAGCCCCAGCATTTT. The chain links TRBV28 to TRBJ1-5; 8 bases match TRBD1. This CDR3 contains 16 residues. CDR1 is MDHEN, CDR2 SYDVKM, per germline. The trim removed 6 bases at V and 6 bases at J, leaving 13 bases unmatched.

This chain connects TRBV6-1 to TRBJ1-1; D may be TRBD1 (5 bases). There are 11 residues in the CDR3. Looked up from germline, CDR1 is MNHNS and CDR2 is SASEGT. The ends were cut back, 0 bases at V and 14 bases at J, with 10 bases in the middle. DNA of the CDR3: TGTGCCAGCAGTGAAGCCAGCCGGGGGTTCTTT. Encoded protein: CASSEASRGFF.